The 13 T cell receptor beta chains below come from one sample, sequenced in a study of blood T cell repertoires in COVID-19. Only in-frame clones appear in the TCRdb table, and some are missing; sequencing was by immunoSEQ multiplex PCR. The table has 300,000 to 400,000 clones, roughly 90% seen once. The sequenced material came from peripheral blood. The receptor source for this set is a woman in her forties or fifties with active or convalescent COVID-19.

The V gene is TRBV9, the J gene TRBJ1-2, with TRBD1 matching over 11 bases. V was clipped by 0 bases and J by 8 bases; unmatched bases: 9. The CDR3 sequence is 16 residues long. Germline V CDR1 and CDR2: SGDLS, YYNGEE. In DNA form, the CDR3 reads TGTGCCAGCAGCGTAGCTGGGGGACAGGGGGGAGGAGGCTACACCTTC. It yields the protein CASSVAGGQGGGGYTF.

CDR3 nucleotide sequence: TGTGCCAGCTCGCCGAACAGGGGCCCCGACCAAAACACCTTC. It yields the protein CASSPNRGPDQNTF. This sequence joins TRBV18 and TRBJ1-2; TRBD1 agrees at 7 bases. CDR1 KGHSH and CDR2 LQKENI come from the germline V gene. This CDR3 spans 14 amino acids. Trimming removed 6 bases from V and 12 bases from J; junction bases left unmatched: 16. Filled out from reference TRBV18 and TRBJ1-2, the complete variable domain reads NAGVMQNPRHLVRRRGQEARLRCSPMKGHSHVYWYRQLPEEGLKFMVYLQKENIIDESGMPKERFSAEFPKEGPSILRIQQVVRGDSAAYFCASSPNRGPDQNTFGSGTRLTVV.

The chain has TRBV11-2 and TRBJ2-3; D may be TRBD2 (5 bases). V was trimmed by 5 bases and J by 5 bases, leaving 17 bases between them. The germline V gene has CDR1 SGHAT and CDR2 FQNNGV. The CDR3 spans 15 residues. CDR3 in amino acids: CASSRLGRNKDTQYF. The CDR3 DNA reads as TGTGCCAGCAGCCGCCTGGGGAGAAATAAAGATACGCAGTATTTT.

The chain combines TRBV13 with TRBJ1-3, with 7 bases matching TRBD1. The germline V gene encodes CDR1 PRHDT and CDR2 FYEKMQ (reference sequence). This CDR3 has 18 amino acids. The ends lost 0 bases at V and 0 bases at J; junction bases unmatched: 8. CDR3 DNA sequence: TGTGCCAGCAGCTTAGGCCTAACAGGGGCCTACTCTGGAAACACCATATATTTT. Translating it yields CASSLGLTGAYSGNTIYF.

The V call is TRBV27, the J call TRBJ2-7; weak D call: TRBD1 (6 bases). V was pared by 8 bases and J by 4 bases, with 30 bases between. Germline CDR1 is MNHEY and CDR2 is SMNVEV (reference sequence). The CDR3 sequence is 18 residues long. CDR3 amino acids: CASPFGCMRDNQAYEQYF. The CDR3 DNA reads as TGTGCCAGCCCCTTCGGATGTATGAGGGACAACCAGGCGTACGAGCAGTACTTC.

The V gene is TRBV7-2, the J gene TRBJ2-4; the D gene is possibly TRBD2 (6 bases). Germline assignment: CDR1 SGHTA and CDR2 FQGNSA. The CDR3 length is 16 residues. With 1 base removed from V and 9 bases from J, the gap between germline ends came to 19 bases. The CDR3 nucleotides are TGTGCCAGCAGCTTAGTCCGTGCGTCAGACGGGGGCATTCAGTACTTC. Encoded protein: CASSLVRASDGGIQYF.

The chain joins TRBV2 to TRBJ2-1, with TRBD2 matching 7 bases. This CDR3 contains 15 residues. J gave up 4 bases and V 1 base, and 4 bases lay outside the gene matches. CDR1 and CDR2 (germline): SNHLY, FYNNEI. In DNA form, the CDR3 reads TGTGCCAGCAGTGAAGGCGGGAGTAGGTACAATGAGCAGTTCTTC. Amino acid sequence: CASSEGGSRYNEQFF.

The CDR3 nucleotides are TGTGCCAGCAGCCAAGTCTCGGGGGCTGAAGCTTTCTTT. Translating it yields CASSQVSGAEAFF. V is TRBV3-1 (or the pseudogene TRBV3-2) and J is TRBJ1-1, with a weak D call TRBD1 (5 bases). V dropped 1 base and J dropped 6 bases, with 9 bases sitting between them. The germline V gene has CDR1 LGHDT and CDR2 YNNKEL (reference sequence). This CDR3 has 13 amino acids.

This chain joins TRBV7-3 and TRBJ2-1, with D maybe TRBD2 (6 bases). Germline loops: CDR1 SGHTA, CDR2 FQGTGA. The CDR3 has 16 amino acids. V was shortened by 5 bases and J by 0 bases, with 14 bases between the two germline ends. Written as DNA, the CDR3 is TGTGCCAGCAGCCCCGGGACTGGGAGCTCCTACAATGAGCAGTTCTTC. This encodes CASSPGTGSSYNEQFF.

This rearrangement joins TRBV7-9 to TRBJ2-7; perhaps TRBD2 as D (5 bases). This CDR3 contains 13 residues. Germline lookup yields CDR1 SEHNR and CDR2 FQNEAQ (reference sequence). V lost 5 bases and J 9 bases, leaving 17 bases between the germline ends. This CDR3 is CASSPPTRGGQYF. Written as DNA, the CDR3 is TGTGCCAGCAGCCCCCCGACACGTGGAGGGCAGTACTTC.

The chain uses TRBV18 and TRBJ2-7; the match to TRBD1 covers 7 bases. CDR1 is KGHSH and CDR2 is LQKENI in the germline V gene. This CDR3 region has 17 residues. V was clipped by 2 bases and J by 2 bases; unmatched bases: 12. CDR3 nucleotides: TGTGCCAGCTCACCAGGCAACAGGGGTCCGAAAACCTACGAGCAGTACTTC. It codes for CASSPGNRGPKTYEQYF. Together with reference TRBV18 and TRBJ2-7, the CDR3 gives the full variable domain: NAGVMQNPRHLVRRRGQEARLRCSPMKGHSHVYWYRQLPEEGLKFMVYLQKENIIDESGMPKERFSAEFPKEGPSILRIQQVVRGDSAAYFCASSPGNRGPKTYEQYFGPGTRLTVT.

The V and J genes are TRBV7-2 and TRBJ1-3; possibly TRBD1 for D (5 bases). Trimming shortened V by 3 bases and J by 7 bases, and 19 bases separated the two germline ends. Germline V CDR1 and CDR2: SGHTA, FQGNSA. The CDR3 runs to 16 residues. CDR3: CASSFQAGGDRNTIYF. As DNA, the CDR3 is TGTGCCAGCAGCTTCCAGGCCGGGGGGGATCGGAACACCATATATTTT.

This rearrangement joins TRBV11-1 to TRBJ2-5; maybe TRBD2 (6 bases). Deletions cut 5 bases from V and 1 base from J, with 14 bases between. CDR3 length: 15 amino acids. CDR1 is SGHAT and CDR2 is FQDESV in the germline V gene (reference sequence). The CDR3 is CASSLSDGGQETQYF. In nucleotides, the CDR3 is TGTGCCAGCAGCCTATCAGACGGGGGCCAAGAGACCCAGTACTTC.